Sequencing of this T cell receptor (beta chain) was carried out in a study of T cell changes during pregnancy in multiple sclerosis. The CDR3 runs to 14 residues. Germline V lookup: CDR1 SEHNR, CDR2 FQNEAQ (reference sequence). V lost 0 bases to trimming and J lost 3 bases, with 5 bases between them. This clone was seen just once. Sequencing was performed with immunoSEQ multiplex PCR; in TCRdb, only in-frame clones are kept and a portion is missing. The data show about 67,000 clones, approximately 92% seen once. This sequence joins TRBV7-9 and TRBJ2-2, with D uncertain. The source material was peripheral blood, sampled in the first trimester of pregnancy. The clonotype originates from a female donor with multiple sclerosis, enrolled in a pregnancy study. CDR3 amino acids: CASSLASDTGELFF. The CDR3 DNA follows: TGTGCCAGCAGCTTAGCTTCAGACACCGGGGAGCTGTTTTTT.